These 16 T cell receptor beta chains originate from one sample sequenced in a study of control samples from healthy donors and cancer patients. Profiling relied on immunoSEQ multiplex PCR, and the TCRdb table lists in-frame clones only, not all of them. The sample includes hundreds of thousands of clones, about nine tenths seen only once; the top ten take roughly 6.4%. The sequencing sample was made of PBMCs. Source of these receptors: a man aged 40-49 years with head and neck cancer.

The CDR3 loop reads CASSLGQRDQPQHF. For the CDR3, the DNA is TGTGCCAGCAGCCTGGGACAGAGGGATCAGCCCCAGCATTTT. The gene calls are TRBV3-1 (or the pseudogene TRBV3-2) and TRBJ1-5; 7 bases are a match to TRBD1. The germline CDR1 and CDR2 sequences are LGHDT and YNNKEL (reference sequence). The length of the CDR3 is 14 residues. Germline trimming cut 4 bases from V and 5 bases from J; bases unmatched to any gene: 5.

This chain connects TRBV27 to TRBJ2-2; 7 positions agree with TRBD1. The CDR3 spans 15 residues. V lost 4 bases, J lost 3 bases, and 5 bases stayed unmatched. Germline CDR1 reads MNHEY; CDR2 reads SMNVEV (reference sequence). The CDR3 loop is CASSSAGTDTGELFF. The DNA for the CDR3 is TGTGCCAGCAGTTCCGCCGGGACAGACACCGGGGAGCTGTTTTTT.

The V and J genes are TRBV7-9 and TRBJ2-7; D tentatively fits TRBD1 or TRBD2 (5 bases each). Trimming removed 2 bases at V and 5 bases at J, with 7 bases between. Germline-derived CDR1 and CDR2 are SEHNR and FQNEAQ (reference sequence). The CDR3 totals 12 residues. The CDR3 region has the DNA TGTGCCAGCAGCTTACTGGGGGACGAGCAGTACTTC. Its translation is CASSLLGDEQYF.

This clone has a single count. The V gene is TRBV9, the J gene TRBJ2-1, with D unresolved. V dropped 3 bases and J dropped 3 bases, with 4 bases sitting between them. This CDR3 contains 12 residues. Germline loops: CDR1 SGDLS, CDR2 YYNGEE. The CDR3 spells CASSDDYNEQFF. CDR3 nucleotide sequence: TGTGCCAGCAGCGATGACTACAATGAGCAGTTCTTC. Drawing the rest from reference TRBV9 and TRBJ2-1, the complete variable domain is DSGVTQTPKHLITATGQRVTLRCSPRSGDLSVYWYQQSLDQGLQFLIQYYNGEERAKGNILERFSAQQFPDLHSELNLSSLELGDSALYFCASSDDYNEQFFGPGTRLTVL.

The chain employs TRBV7-6 and TRBJ1-6; TRBD1 matches 10 bases. With 4 bases clipped from V and 14 bases from J, the junction kept 8 bases outside the gene matches. CDR1 is SGHVS, CDR2 FNYEAQ, per germline. The CDR3 totals 14 residues. The DNA for the CDR3 is TGTGCCAGCAGCTCCGGGACAGGGGTTCTAACCCTCCACTTT. It yields the protein CASSSGTGVLTLHF.

The genes are TRBV5-1 and TRBJ2-1; TRBD2 agrees at 15 bases. CDR1 is SGHRS and CDR2 is YFSETQ in the germline V gene. CDR3 length: 18 amino acids. V trimming: 3 bases; J trimming: 5 bases; junction bases outside the gene matches: 9. The CDR3 reads CASSSTTGTSGRHNEQFF. The CDR3 coding sequence is TGCGCCAGCAGCTCGACGACCGGGACTAGCGGGAGGCACAATGAGCAGTTCTTC.

The chain employs TRBV3-1 (or the pseudogene TRBV3-2) and TRBJ1-1, with no clear D. The germline V gene encodes CDR1 LGHDT and CDR2 YNNKEL (reference sequence). This CDR3 is 15 amino acids long. V was trimmed by 0 bases and J by 1 base, leaving 9 bases between them. The CDR3 sequence: CASSQDTRWNTEAFF. The CDR3 DNA sequence: TGTGCCAGCAGCCAAGATACACGGTGGAACACTGAAGCTTTCTTT.

The chain recombines TRBV27 with TRBJ1-6; no firm D call. Germline V gene lookup returns CDR1 MNHEY and CDR2 SMNVEV (reference sequence). V was clipped by 2 bases and J by 5 bases, with 16 bases between them. CDR3 length equals 17 residues. In DNA, the CDR3 is TGTGCCAGCAGTTTACTCCCCCCCCCTCGGAATAATTCACCCCTCCACTTT. Its translation: CASSLLPPPRNNSPLHF.

Only a few counts were recorded for this clone. This rearrangement joins TRBV6-6 to TRBJ2-1; the D is unclear. This CDR3 contains 14 residues. The V gene's germline CDR1 is MNHNY and CDR2 SVGAGI (reference sequence). V was clipped by 2 bases and J by 6 bases, with 11 bases between them. Here the CDR3 DNA reads TGTGCCAGCAGTTACGAGTCGGACCCCAATGAGCAGTTCTTC. Translated: CASSYESDPNEQFF.

J is TRBJ1-1 and V is TRBV6-6; 7 bases are shared with TRBD1. Looked up from germline, CDR1 is MNHNY and CDR2 is SVGAGI (reference sequence). CDR3 size: 16 residues. V dropped 2 bases and J dropped 1; count of bases not matched to a gene: 7. In DNA form, the CDR3 reads TGTGCCAGCAGTTACCCTAGTGGACAGGAGAACACTGAAGCTTTCTTT. Protein sequence: CASSYPSGQENTEAFF.

This chain links TRBV10-2 with TRBJ2-7; the D call may be TRBD1 or TRBD2 (5 bases each). The germline CDR1 and CDR2 sequences are WSHSY and SAAADI. V was clipped by 3 bases and J by 5 bases, with 11 bases between them. The CDR3 has 13 residues. The CDR3 here is CASSEWVGDEQYF. The CDR3 nucleotides are TGCGCCAGCAGTGAATGGGTGGGGGACGAGCAGTACTTC.

As for this clone: Germline is not matched at one junction end, which may reflect a read error. CDR3 nucleotides: TGTGCTAGCAGCTTATCCGGAAGCGATACCGGGGAGCTGTTTTTT. The encoded protein is CASSLSGSDTGELFF. The chain employs TRBV7-7 and TRBJ2-2; D unclear. Germline assignment: CDR1 SSHAT and CDR2 FNYEAQ (reference sequence). The CDR3 totals 15 residues.

This chain uses TRBV6-2 or TRBV6-3 with TRBJ2-2; D not resolved. CDR3 length equals 15 residues. V gave up 5 bases and J gave up 0 bases, with 10 bases separating them. Germline loops: CDR1 MNHEY, CDR2 SVGEGT. The CDR3 DNA follows: TGTGCCAGCAGTCCCTCTAGGGCGAACACCGGGGAGCTGTTTTTT. It is translated as CASSPSRANTGELFF.

The chain is built from TRBV5-4 and TRBJ2-3; 9 nucleotides match TRBD2. V shed 4 bases, J shed 2 bases, and the junction held 11 bases outside the gene matches. The CDR3 is 17 residues long. Germline V gene lookup returns CDR1 SGHNT and CDR2 YYREEE (reference sequence). The CDR3 reads CASSQQWAGGPTDTQYF. The CDR3 DNA reads as TGTGCCAGCAGCCAGCAGTGGGCGGGGGGGCCCACAGATACGCAGTATTTT.

The rearrangement joins TRBV7-8 to TRBJ2-3, with D possibly being TRBD1 or TRBD2 (5 bases each). V lost 5 bases to trimming and J lost 4 bases, with 13 bases between them. CDR1 is SGHVS and CDR2 is FQNEAQ in the germline V gene. The CDR3 covers 14 residues. CDR3 DNA sequence: TGTGCCAGCAGCCACCTAGCACAGGCAGATACGCAGTATTTT. Protein: CASSHLAQADTQYF. Using reference TRBV7-8 and TRBJ2-3 for the parts outside the CDR3, the full variable domain is GAGVSQSPRYKVAKRGQDVALRCDPISGHVSLFWYQQALGQGPEFLTYFQNEAQLDKSGLPSDRFFAERPEGSVSTLKIQRTQQEDSAVYLCASSHLAQADTQYFGPGTRLTVL.

The V and J genes are TRBV29-1 and TRBJ1-4; 11 nucleotides align to TRBD1. The CDR3 covers 14 residues. J gave up 8 bases and V 6 bases, and 8 bases lay outside the gene matches. Per germline, CDR1 SQVTM and CDR2 ANQGSEA. CDR3 amino acids: CSVEPGQGGEKLFF. CDR3 in DNA: TGCAGCGTCGAACCGGGACAGGGGGGGGAAAAACTGTTTTTT.